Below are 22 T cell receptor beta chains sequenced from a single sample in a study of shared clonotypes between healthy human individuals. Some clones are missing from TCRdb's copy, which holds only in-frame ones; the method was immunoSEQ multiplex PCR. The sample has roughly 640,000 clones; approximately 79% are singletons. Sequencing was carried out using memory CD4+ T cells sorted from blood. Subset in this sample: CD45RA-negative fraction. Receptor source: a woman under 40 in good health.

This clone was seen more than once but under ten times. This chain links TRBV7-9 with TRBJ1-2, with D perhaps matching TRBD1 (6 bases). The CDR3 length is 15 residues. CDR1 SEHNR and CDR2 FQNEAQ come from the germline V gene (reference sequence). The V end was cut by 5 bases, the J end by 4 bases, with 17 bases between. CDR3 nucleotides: TGTGCCAGCAGCCAATCAGGACAGCGCCTCTATGGCTACACCTTC. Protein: CASSQSGQRLYGYTF. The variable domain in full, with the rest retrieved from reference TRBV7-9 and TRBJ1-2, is DTGVSQNPRHKITKRGQNVTFRCDPISEHNRLYWYRQTLGQGPEFLTYFQNEAQLEKSRLLSDRFSAERPKGSFSTLEIQRTEQGDSAMYLCASSQSGQRLYGYTFGSGTRLTVV.

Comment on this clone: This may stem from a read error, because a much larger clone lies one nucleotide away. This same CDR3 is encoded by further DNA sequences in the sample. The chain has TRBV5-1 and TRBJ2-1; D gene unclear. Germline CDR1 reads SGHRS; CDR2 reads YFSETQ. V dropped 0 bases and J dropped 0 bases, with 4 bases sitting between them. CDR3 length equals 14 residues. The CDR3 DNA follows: TGCGCCAGCAGCTTGGACAGCTCCTACAATGAGCAGTTCTTC. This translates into CASSLDSSYNEQFF.

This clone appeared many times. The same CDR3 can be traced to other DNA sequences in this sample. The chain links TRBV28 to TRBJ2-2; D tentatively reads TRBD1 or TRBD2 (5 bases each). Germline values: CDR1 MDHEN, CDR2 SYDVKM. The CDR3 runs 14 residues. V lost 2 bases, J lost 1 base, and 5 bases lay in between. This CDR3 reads CASSLGGNTGELFF. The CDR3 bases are TGTGCCAGCAGTTTAGGGGGGAACACCGGGGAGCTGTTTTTT. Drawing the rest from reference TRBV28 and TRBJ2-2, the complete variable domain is DVKVTQSSRYLVKRTGEKVFLECVQDMDHENMFWYRQDPGLGLRLIYFSYDVKMKEKGDIPEGYSVSREKKERFSLILESASTNQTSMYLCASSLGGNTGELFFGEGSRLTVL.

The CDR3 bases are TGTGCCAGCAGCCCTTCGGGACCTTCAAACTATGGCTACACCTTC. Encoded protein: CASSPSGPSNYGYTF. The gene calls are TRBV5-8 and TRBJ1-2; TRBD1 is a possible D gene (5 bases). The CDR3 contains 15 residues. Germline V CDR1 and CDR2: SGHTS, YDEGEE. Between the trimmed V and J ends, which lost 4 bases and 2 bases, there was a span of 15 bases.

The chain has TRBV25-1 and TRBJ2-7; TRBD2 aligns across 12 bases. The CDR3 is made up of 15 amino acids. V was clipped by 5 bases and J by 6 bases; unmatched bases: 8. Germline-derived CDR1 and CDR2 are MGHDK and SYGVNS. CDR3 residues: CASSPTSGSLSEQYF. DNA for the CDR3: TGTGCCAGCAGTCCGACTAGCGGGAGCTTATCCGAGCAGTACTTC.

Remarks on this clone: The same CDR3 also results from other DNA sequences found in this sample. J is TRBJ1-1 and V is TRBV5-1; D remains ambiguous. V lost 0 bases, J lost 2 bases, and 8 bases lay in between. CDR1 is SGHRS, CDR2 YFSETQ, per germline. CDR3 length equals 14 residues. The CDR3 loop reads CASSLGGSNTEAFF. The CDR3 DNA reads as TGCGCCAGCAGCTTGGGTGGCAGCAACACTGAAGCTTTCTTT.

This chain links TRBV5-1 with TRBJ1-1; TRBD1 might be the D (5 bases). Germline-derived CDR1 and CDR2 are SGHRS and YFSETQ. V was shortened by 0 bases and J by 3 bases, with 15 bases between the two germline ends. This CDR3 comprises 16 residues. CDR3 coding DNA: TGCGCCAGCAGCTTGGCTATGTCCAGGGAGGACACTGAAGCTTTCTTT. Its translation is CASSLAMSREDTEAFF.

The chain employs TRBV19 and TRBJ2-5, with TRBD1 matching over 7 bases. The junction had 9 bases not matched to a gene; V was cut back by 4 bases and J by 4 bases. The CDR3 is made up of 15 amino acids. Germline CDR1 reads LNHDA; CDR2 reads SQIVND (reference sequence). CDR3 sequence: CASSTLRTGTETQYF. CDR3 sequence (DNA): TGTGCCAGTAGTACCCTCAGGACAGGCACAGAGACCCAGTACTTC.

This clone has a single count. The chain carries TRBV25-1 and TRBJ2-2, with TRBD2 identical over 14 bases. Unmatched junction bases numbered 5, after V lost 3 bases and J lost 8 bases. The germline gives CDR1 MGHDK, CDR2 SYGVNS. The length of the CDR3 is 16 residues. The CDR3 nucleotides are TGTGCCAGCAGTGAGCCGGGACTAGCGGGAGTTGGGGAGCTGTTTTTT. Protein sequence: CASSEPGLAGVGELFF.

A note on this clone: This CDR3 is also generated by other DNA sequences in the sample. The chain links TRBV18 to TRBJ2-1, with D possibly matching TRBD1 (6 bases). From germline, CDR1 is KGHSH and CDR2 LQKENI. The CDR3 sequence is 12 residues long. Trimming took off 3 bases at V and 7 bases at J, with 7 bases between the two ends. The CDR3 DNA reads TGTGCCAGCTCACCGCAGGGGAATGAGCAGTTCTTC. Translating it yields CASSPQGNEQFF.

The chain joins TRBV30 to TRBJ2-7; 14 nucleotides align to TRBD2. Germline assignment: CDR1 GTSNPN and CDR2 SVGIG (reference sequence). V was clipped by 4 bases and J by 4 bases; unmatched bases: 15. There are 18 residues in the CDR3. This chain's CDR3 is CAWNGETSGRALRYEQYF. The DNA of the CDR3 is TGTGCCTGGAATGGAGAGACTAGCGGGAGGGCCCTGAGATACGAGCAGTACTTC.

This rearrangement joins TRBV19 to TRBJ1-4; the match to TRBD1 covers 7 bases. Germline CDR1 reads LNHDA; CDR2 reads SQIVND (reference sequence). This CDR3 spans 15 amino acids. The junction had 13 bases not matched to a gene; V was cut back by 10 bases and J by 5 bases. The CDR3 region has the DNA TGTGCCACCAAACGGGGGACGACAGGGAATGAAAAACTGTTTTTT. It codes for CATKRGTTGNEKLFF. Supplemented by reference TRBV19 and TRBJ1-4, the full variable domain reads DGGITQSPKYLFRKEGQNVTLSCEQNLNHDAMYWYRQDPGQGLRLIYYSQIVNDFQKGDIAEGYSVSREKKESFPLTVTSAQKNPTAFYLCATKRGTTGNEKLFFGSGTQLSVL.

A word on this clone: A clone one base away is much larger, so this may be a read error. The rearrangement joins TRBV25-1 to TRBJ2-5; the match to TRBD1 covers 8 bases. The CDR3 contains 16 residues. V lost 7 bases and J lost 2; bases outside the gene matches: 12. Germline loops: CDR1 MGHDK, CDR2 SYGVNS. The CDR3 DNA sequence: TGTGCCAGCAATGATTCTTACAGGGGGAGACAAGAGACCCAGTACTTC. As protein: CASNDSYRGRQETQYF.

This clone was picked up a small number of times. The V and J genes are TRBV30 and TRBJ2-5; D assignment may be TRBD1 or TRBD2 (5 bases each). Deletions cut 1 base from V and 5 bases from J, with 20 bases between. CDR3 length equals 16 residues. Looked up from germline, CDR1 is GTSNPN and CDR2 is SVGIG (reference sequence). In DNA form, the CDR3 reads TGTGCCTGGAGTGGTTGGCTGGGGACGGGTCGGGAGACCCAGTACTTC. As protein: CAWSGWLGTGRETQYF.

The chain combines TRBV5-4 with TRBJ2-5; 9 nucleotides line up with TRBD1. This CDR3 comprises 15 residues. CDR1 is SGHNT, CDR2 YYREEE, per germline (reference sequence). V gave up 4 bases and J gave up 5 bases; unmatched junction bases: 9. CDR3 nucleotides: TGTGCCAGCAGCCACAATACAGGGGGCAGGGAGACCCAGTACTTC. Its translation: CASSHNTGGRETQYF.

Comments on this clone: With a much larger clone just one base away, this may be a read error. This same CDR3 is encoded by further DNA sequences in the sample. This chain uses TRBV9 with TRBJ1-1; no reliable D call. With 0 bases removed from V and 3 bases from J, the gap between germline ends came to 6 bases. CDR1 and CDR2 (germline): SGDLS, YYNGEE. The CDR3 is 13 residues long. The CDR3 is CASSVGWDTEAFF. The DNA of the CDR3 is TGTGCCAGCAGCGTAGGGTGGGACACTGAAGCTTTCTTT. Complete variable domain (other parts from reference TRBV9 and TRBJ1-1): DSGVTQTPKHLITATGQRVTLRCSPRSGDLSVYWYQQSLDQGLQFLIQYYNGEERAKGNILERFSAQQFPDLHSELNLSSLELGDSALYFCASSVGWDTEAFFGQGTRLTVV.

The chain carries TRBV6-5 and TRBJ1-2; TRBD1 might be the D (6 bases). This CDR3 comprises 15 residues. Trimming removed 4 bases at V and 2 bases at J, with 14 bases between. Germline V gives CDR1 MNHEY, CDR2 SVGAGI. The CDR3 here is CASSSNLQGNYGYTF. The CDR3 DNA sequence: TGTGCCAGCAGTTCAAACTTGCAGGGGAACTATGGCTACACCTTC.

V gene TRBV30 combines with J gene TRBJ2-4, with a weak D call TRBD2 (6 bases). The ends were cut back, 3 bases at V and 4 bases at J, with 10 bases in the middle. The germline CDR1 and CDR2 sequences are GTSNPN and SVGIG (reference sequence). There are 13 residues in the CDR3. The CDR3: CAWRGTGKNIQYF. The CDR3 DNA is TGTGCCTGGAGAGGGACTGGAAAAAACATTCAGTACTTC.

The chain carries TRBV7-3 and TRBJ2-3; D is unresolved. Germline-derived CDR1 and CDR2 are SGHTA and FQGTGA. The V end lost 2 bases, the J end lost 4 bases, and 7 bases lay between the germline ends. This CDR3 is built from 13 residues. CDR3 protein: CASSLYTADTQYF. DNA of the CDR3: TGTGCCAGCAGCTTATACACCGCAGATACGCAGTATTTT.

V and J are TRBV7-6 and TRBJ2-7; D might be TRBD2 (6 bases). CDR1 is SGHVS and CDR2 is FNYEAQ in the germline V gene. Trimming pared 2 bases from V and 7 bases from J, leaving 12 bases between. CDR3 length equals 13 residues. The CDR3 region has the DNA TGTGCCAGCAGCTTACCGGCAGGAGGGGAGCAGTACTTC. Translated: CASSLPAGGEQYF.

CDR3 nucleotides: TGTGCCAGCAGAAAGACAGGGACCTACGAGCAGTACTTC. It codes for CASRKTGTYEQYF. The V gene is TRBV6-1, the J gene TRBJ2-7, with 7 bases fitting TRBD1. The CDR3 extends over 13 amino acids. Germline V lookup: CDR1 MNHNS, CDR2 SASEGT. V lost 6 bases, J lost 2 bases, and 4 bases stayed unmatched.

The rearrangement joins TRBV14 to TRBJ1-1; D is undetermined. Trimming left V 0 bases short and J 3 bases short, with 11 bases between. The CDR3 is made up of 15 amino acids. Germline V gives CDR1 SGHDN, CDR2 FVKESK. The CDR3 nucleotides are TGTGCCAGCAGCCAAGATCTTGCAGCTTACACTGAAGCTTTCTTT. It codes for CASSQDLAAYTEAFF.